One and the same sample provided the 28 T cell receptor beta chains below, sequenced in a study of response to subunit inactivated influenza vaccine (dated 2018 in TCRdb). Libraries were built with RT-PCR. These reads were obtained on an Illumina HiSeq 2500. In TCRdb, the public reads were trimmed at Q25 with fastp and aligned with MiXCR, with productive beta chains retained. Each entry is one CDR3 protein sequence, shown with its most common DNA and genes. The sample has hundreds of thousands of distinct CDR3 sequences on record, less than 20% of them singletons. Approximately 10% of the sample comes from the top ten. Sequenced material: PBMCs from blood, taken approximately 5 days after vaccination. These receptors all come from a man aged 50-60 years who received an inactivated influenza vaccine. Donor details come from another sample of the same person, matched by shared clones.

The V gene is TRBV24-1, the J gene TRBJ1-2, with a possible D match to TRBD1 (5 bases). The CDR3 has 13 residues. V lost 4 bases to trimming and J lost 10 bases, with 15 bases between them. CDR1 is KGHDR, CDR2 SFDVKD, per germline. The DNA of the CDR3 is TGTGCCACCAGTGAAGAGGGACCAGGGACCTACACCTTC. The encoded protein is CATSEEGPGTYTF.

This clonotype showed up just a few times. V and J are TRBV7-2 and TRBJ2-1; 14 bases fit TRBD2. The CDR3 is 17 amino acids. V trimming: 5 bases; J trimming: 5 bases; junction bases outside the gene matches: 8. Germline assignment: CDR1 SGHTA and CDR2 FQGNSA. The CDR3, as DNA: TGTGCCAGCAGCCCAAGCGGACTAGCGGGAGGCCACAATGAGCAGTTCTTC. Its translation: CASSPSGLAGGHNEQFF.

This clonotype was observed a few times. The chain employs TRBV7-9 and TRBJ2-1, with D perhaps matching TRBD2 (5 bases). V lost 6 bases, J lost 3 bases, and 9 bases lay in between. Germline V gene data show CDR1 as SEHNR and CDR2 as FQNEAQ (reference sequence). The CDR3 covers 13 residues. As DNA, the CDR3 is TGTGCCAGCAGGAGACTAAGCTACAATGAGCAGTTCTTC. Its protein product is CASRRLSYNEQFF. Variable domain in full (rest from reference TRBV7-9 and TRBJ2-1): DTGVSQNPRHKITKRGQNVTFRCDPISEHNRLYWYRQTLGQGPEFLTYFQNEAQLEKSRLLSDRFSAERPKGSFSTLEIQRTEQGDSAMYLCASRRLSYNEQFFGPGTRLTVL.

This chain uses TRBV7-2 with TRBJ2-3; D may be TRBD2 (7 bases). The V end was cut by 1 base, the J end by 8 bases, with 13 bases between. This CDR3 is built from 14 residues. CDR1 SGHTA and CDR2 FQGNSA come from the germline V gene. CDR3 residues: CASSLGRGPGTQYF. Written as DNA, the CDR3 is TGTGCCAGCAGCTTAGGGCGGGGGCCGGGTACGCAGTATTTT. Full variable domain (remainder filled in from reference TRBV7-2 and TRBJ2-3): GAGVSQSPSNKVTEKGKDVELRCDPISGHTALYWYRQSLGQGLEFLIYFQGNSAPDKSGLPSDRFSAERTGGSVSTLTIQRTQQEDSAVYLCASSLGRGPGTQYFGPGTRLTVL.

This sequence joins TRBV7-6 and TRBJ2-1; 13 nucleotides agree with TRBD2. Germline CDR1 is SGHVS and CDR2 is FNYEAQ. Trimming cost V 4 bases and J 14 bases; bases outside gene matches: 8. CDR3 size: 14 residues. The CDR3 DNA sequence: TGTGCCAGCAGCTATGGACTAGCGGGGGATACGAAGTTCTTC. Protein: CASSYGLAGDTKFF.

This chain joins TRBV5-1 and TRBJ2-7, with no clear D. The CDR3 is made up of 16 amino acids. CDR1 and CDR2 from the germline V gene are SGHRS and YFSETQ. V gave up 4 bases and J gave up 2 bases, with 19 bases separating them. Here the CDR3 DNA reads TGCGCCAGCAGCCCCCTAACGGCAGGCTTACCCTACGAGCAGTACTTC. Translated: CASSPLTAGLPYEQYF.

The sample holds a few counts of this clonotype. This chain links TRBV12-3 or TRBV12-4 with TRBJ1-6, with 7 bases aligning to TRBD1. CDR3 length: 14 residues. V lost 7 bases and J lost 7; bases outside the gene matches: 7. This chain's CDR3 is CASKQTGKNSPLHF. Written as DNA, the CDR3 is TGTGCCAGCAAACAGACAGGGAAGAATTCACCCCTCCACTTT.

The CDR3: CASSPGWQNTEAFF. The CDR3 nucleotides read TGTGCCAGCAGCCCAGGGTGGCAGAACACTGAAGCTTTCTTT. The rearrangement links TRBV3-1 to TRBJ1-1, with a tentative D call TRBD1 (5 bases). V was clipped by 4 bases and J by 1 base, with 10 bases between them. This CDR3 is built from 14 residues. The germline CDR1 and CDR2 sequences are LGHDT and YNNKEL (reference sequence).

In its sample, this clonotype was seen many times. CDR3 sequence: CSVGTSGSKREQFF. CDR3 bases: TGCAGCGTTGGGACTAGCGGGAGTAAGCGGGAGCAGTTCTTC. The V and J genes are TRBV29-1 and TRBJ2-1, with 13 bases fitting TRBD2. Germline CDR1 SQVTM, CDR2 ANQGSEA. The V gene end was trimmed by 4 bases and the J gene end by 10 bases; junction bases not matched to a gene: 7. This CDR3 is 14 amino acids long.

The chain couples TRBV4-2 to TRBJ2-7; no clear D gene. Trimming pared 1 base from V and 2 bases from J, leaving 15 bases between. Germline assignment: CDR1 LGHNA and CDR2 YNFKEQ. There are 16 residues in the CDR3. This CDR3 is CASSQAGQVRPYEQYF. CDR3 DNA sequence: TGTGCCAGCAGCCAAGCCGGGCAGGTCAGACCCTACGAGCAGTACTTC.

The chain combines TRBV20-1 with TRBJ1-3; D is possibly TRBD1 (6 bases). The CDR3 is 15 amino acids. Germline CDR1 and CDR2: DFQATT and SNEGSKA (reference sequence). The germline V and J ends were trimmed by 6 bases and 1 base, with 16 bases remaining between them. The CDR3 region has the DNA TGCAGTGCCCAGGATCAGGGGACTTCTGGAAACACCATATATTTT. Amino acids: CSAQDQGTSGNTIYF.

The chain recombines TRBV15 with TRBJ2-1; D might be TRBD2 (5 bases). The CDR3 is 13 amino acids. V was cut by 7 bases and J by 9 bases, with 16 bases left in between. The germline V gene has CDR1 LNHNV and CDR2 YYDKDF (reference sequence). The CDR3 DNA follows: TGTGCCACCAAAAAGACTACCCATCCTGAGCAGTTCTTC. Its protein product is CATKKTTHPEQFF.

The chain joins TRBV7-9 to TRBJ2-5; a possible D gene is TRBD1 (6 bases). Per germline, CDR1 SEHNR and CDR2 FQNEAQ (reference sequence). The V gene lost 1 base and the J gene lost 1 base, with 16 bases spanning the gap. The CDR3 extends over 17 amino acids. This chain's CDR3 is CASSLVLRTASQETQYF. The CDR3 bases are TGTGCCAGCAGCTTAGTTTTGAGGACAGCGAGCCAAGAGACCCAGTACTTC.

This clonotype was seen a handful of times. The chain couples TRBV29-1 to TRBJ2-5, with 9 bases aligning to TRBD1. J was trimmed by 5 bases and V by 7 bases; bases with no gene match: 5. Germline CDR1 is SQVTM and CDR2 is ANQGSEA. CDR3 length equals 12 residues. The CDR3 sequence is CSALTGGETQYF. The CDR3, as DNA: TGCAGCGCCCTGACAGGGGGGGAGACCCAGTACTTC.

This sequence joins TRBV7-2 and TRBJ2-1, with TRBD2 identical over 9 bases. CDR1 and CDR2 (germline): SGHTA, FQGNSA. Trimming at V came to 1 base and at J to 3 bases, leaving 7 bases not matched to a gene. This CDR3 spans 17 amino acids. CDR3 region: CASSLVALAGIYNEQFF. DNA of the CDR3: TGTGCCAGCAGCTTAGTCGCGCTAGCGGGGATCTACAATGAGCAGTTCTTC.

This clonotype has a handful of counts. The rearrangement links TRBV28 to TRBJ1-5, with D hard to call. The CDR3 extends over 15 amino acids. V was trimmed by 5 bases and J by 4 bases, leaving 15 bases between them. In germline, CDR1 is MDHEN, CDR2 SYDVKM. DNA of the CDR3: TGTGCCAGCAGTAGGGCCATCAATCGGAATCAGCCCCAGCATTTT. This sequence encodes CASSRAINRNQPQHF.

The V gene is TRBV27, the J gene TRBJ2-1; TRBD2 matches at 13 bases. The CDR3 contains 16 residues. V shed 4 bases and J 6 bases; nucleotides not matched to a gene: 6. Germline values: CDR1 MNHEY, CDR2 SMNVEV (reference sequence). CDR3 region: CASSSGTSGITNEQFF. DNA for the CDR3: TGTGCCAGCAGTTCCGGGACTAGCGGGATTACCAATGAGCAGTTCTTC.

The gene calls are TRBV2 and TRBJ1-6; D is unresolved. The CDR3 extends over 15 amino acids. CDR1 SNHLY and CDR2 FYNNEI come from the germline V gene. Trimming stripped 6 bases from V and 2 bases from J, with 11 bases between. The CDR3: CASSRLLPYNSPLHF. Written as DNA, the CDR3 is TGTGCCAGCAGCCGTTTACTACCCTATAATTCACCCCTCCACTTT.

The rearrangement links TRBV6-2 or TRBV6-3 to TRBJ1-6, with 7 bases identical to TRBD1. Germline trimming cut 6 bases from V and 10 bases from J; bases unmatched to any gene: 15. The germline gives CDR1 MNHEY, CDR2 SVGEGT. The CDR3 totals 16 residues. CDR3 amino acids: CASSLTSGTEGSPLHF. DNA of the CDR3: TGTGCCAGCAGCCTTACCTCCGGGACAGAGGGATCACCCCTCCACTTT.

The chain recombines TRBV6-5 with TRBJ2-5; D ambiguous. Deletions cut 2 bases from V and 3 bases from J, with 7 bases between. The CDR3 totals 13 residues. The V gene's germline CDR1 is MNHEY and CDR2 SVGAGI. CDR3 region: CASSYRVKETQYF. In DNA, the CDR3 is TGTGCCAGCAGTTACAGGGTCAAAGAGACCCAGTACTTC.

This clonotype was counted between two and nine times. The chain recombines TRBV6-1 with TRBJ1-2; 8 positions agree with TRBD1. V trimming: 6 bases; J trimming: 4 bases; junction bases outside the gene matches: 4. Germline assignment: CDR1 MNHNS and CDR2 SASEGT. The CDR3 is 13 amino acids. DNA of the CDR3: TGTGCCAGCAGCTTTACAGGGGGCTATGGCTACACCTTC. Protein sequence: CASSFTGGYGYTF.

This clonotype was picked up a small number of times. This chain links TRBV5-1 with TRBJ2-1, with TRBD2 identical over 10 bases. CDR3 length: 17 amino acids. Germline CDR1 is SGHRS and CDR2 is YFSETQ. The trim removed 2 bases at V and 4 bases at J, leaving 9 bases unmatched. In nucleotides, the CDR3 is TGCGCCAGCAGCTTTCAGCTACTAGCGGGGCGTTACAATGAGCAGTTCTTC. This gives the protein CASSFQLLAGRYNEQFF.

The gene calls are TRBV6-2 or TRBV6-3 and TRBJ1-2; 9 nucleotides agree with TRBD1. The CDR3 runs 16 residues. The junction had 5 bases not matched to a gene; V was cut back by 0 bases and J by 3 bases. Per the germline V gene, CDR1 is MNHEY and CDR2 is SVGEGT. The CDR3 DNA is TGTGCCAGCAGTTACTCGACGGGACAGGGTTACTATGGCTACACCTTC. Amino acid sequence: CASSYSTGQGYYGYTF.

This clonotype was found a few times. The chain uses TRBV20-1 and TRBJ2-3; TRBD2 agrees at 16 bases. Trimming removed 5 bases from V and 5 bases from J; junction bases left unmatched: 7. The CDR3 has 16 residues. Germline V gene data show CDR1 as DFQATT and CDR2 as SNEGSKA (reference sequence). The CDR3 DNA follows: TGCAGTGCTCCCGGGACTAGCGGGAGGGCGGAAGATACGCAGTATTTT. It yields the protein CSAPGTSGRAEDTQYF.

The chain uses TRBV5-1 and TRBJ2-1, with TRBD1 identical over 10 bases. The germline CDR1 and CDR2 sequences are SGHRS and YFSETQ. Unmatched junction bases numbered 4, after V lost 4 bases and J lost 9 bases. The CDR3 has 13 amino acids. CDR3 coding DNA: TGCGCCAGCAGCCCCCGGGACAGGGGTGAGCAGTTCTTC. This gives the protein CASSPRDRGEQFF.

In its sample, this clonotype was seen many times. The CDR3 region is CASSQDLTGFRNEQYF. The DNA for the CDR3 is TGTGCCAGCAGCCAAGATCTCACGGGGTTTCGGAACGAGCAGTACTTC. The rearrangement links TRBV4-2 to TRBJ2-7; weak D call: TRBD2 (5 bases). V lost 0 bases and J 5 bases, leaving 17 bases between the germline ends. This CDR3 has 16 residues. The germline gives CDR1 LGHNA, CDR2 YNFKEQ.

This clonotype was detected only a few times. The chain recombines TRBV29-1 with TRBJ2-7; D might be TRBD2 (6 bases). V lost 0 bases to trimming and J lost 3 bases, with 9 bases between them. CDR1 is SQVTM, CDR2 ANQGSEA, per germline. CDR3 size: 13 residues. The CDR3 sequence is CSVEDRGNYEQYF. CDR3 nucleotide sequence: TGCAGCGTTGAAGATCGGGGGAACTACGAGCAGTACTTC.

The CDR3 nucleotides are TGTGCCAGCAGGGGAGGGACGGCCCTTTCCTACGAGCAGTACTTC. As protein: CASRGGTALSYEQYF. V gene TRBV7-2 combines with J gene TRBJ2-7, with 7 positions matching TRBD2. CDR3 length: 15 amino acids. V gave up 6 bases and J gave up 1 base; unmatched junction bases: 9. CDR1 is SGHTA, CDR2 FQGNSA, per germline.